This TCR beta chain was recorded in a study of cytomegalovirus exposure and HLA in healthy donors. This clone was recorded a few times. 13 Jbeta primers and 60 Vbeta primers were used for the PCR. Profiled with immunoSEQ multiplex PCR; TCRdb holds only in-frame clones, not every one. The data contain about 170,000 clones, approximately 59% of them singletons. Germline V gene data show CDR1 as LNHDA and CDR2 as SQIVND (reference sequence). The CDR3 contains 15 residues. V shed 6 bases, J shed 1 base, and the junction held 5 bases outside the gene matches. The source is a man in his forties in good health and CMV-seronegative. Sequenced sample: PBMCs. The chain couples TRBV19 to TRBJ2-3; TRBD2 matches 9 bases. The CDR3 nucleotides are TGTGCCAGTAGGGGTAGCGGGAGACGCACAGATACGCAGTATTTT. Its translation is CASRGSGRRTDTQYF.